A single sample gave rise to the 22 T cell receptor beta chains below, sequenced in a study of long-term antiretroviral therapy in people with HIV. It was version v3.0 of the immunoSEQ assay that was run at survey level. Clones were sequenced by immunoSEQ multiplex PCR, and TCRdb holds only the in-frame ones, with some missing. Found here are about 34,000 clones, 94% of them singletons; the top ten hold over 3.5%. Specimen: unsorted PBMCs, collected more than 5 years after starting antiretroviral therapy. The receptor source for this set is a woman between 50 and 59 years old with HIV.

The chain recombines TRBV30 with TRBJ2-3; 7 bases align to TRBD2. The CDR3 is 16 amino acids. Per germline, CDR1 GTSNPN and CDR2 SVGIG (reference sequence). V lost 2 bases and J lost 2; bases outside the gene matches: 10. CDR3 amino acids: CAWSFGLADSTDTQYF. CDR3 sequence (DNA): TGTGCCTGGAGTTTCGGTCTAGCGGATTCCACAGATACGCAGTATTTT.

This chain's CDR3 is CASSTLLQGNGYTF. The CDR3 region has the DNA TGTGCCAGTAGTACCCTTCTCCAGGGGAATGGCTACACCTTC. The chain uses TRBV19 and TRBJ1-2; D is perhaps TRBD1 (6 bases). Per the germline V gene, CDR1 is LNHDA and CDR2 is SQIVND (reference sequence). The CDR3 totals 14 residues. Trimming shortened V by 4 bases and J by 6 bases, and 15 bases separated the two germline ends.

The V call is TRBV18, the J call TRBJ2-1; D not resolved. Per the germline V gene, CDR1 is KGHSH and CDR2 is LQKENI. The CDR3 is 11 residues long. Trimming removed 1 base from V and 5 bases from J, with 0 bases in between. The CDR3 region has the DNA TGTGCCAGCTCACCACACAATGAGCAGTTCTTC. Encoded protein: CASSPHNEQFF.

CDR3 in DNA: TGCAGCGTTGAAATGCAGAAAGGCTACACCTTC. It specifies CSVEMQKGYTF. The chain joins TRBV29-1 to TRBJ1-2; D is undetermined. V was pared by 2 bases and J by 8 bases, with 9 bases between. Germline lookup yields CDR1 SQVTM and CDR2 ANQGSEA. This CDR3 has 11 residues.

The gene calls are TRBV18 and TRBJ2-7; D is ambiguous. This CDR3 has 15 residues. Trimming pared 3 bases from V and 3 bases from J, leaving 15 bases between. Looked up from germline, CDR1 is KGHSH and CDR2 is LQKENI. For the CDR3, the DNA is TGTGCCAGCTCACCCACATCTGCGGATGACTACGAGCAGTACTTC. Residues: CASSPTSADDYEQYF.

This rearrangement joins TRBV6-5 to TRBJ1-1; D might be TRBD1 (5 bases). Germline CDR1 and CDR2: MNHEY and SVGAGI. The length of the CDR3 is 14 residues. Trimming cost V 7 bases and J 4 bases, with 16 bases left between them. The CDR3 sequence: CASILTLGTTEAFF. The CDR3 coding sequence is TGTGCCAGCATCCTTACCTTGGGGACCACTGAAGCTTTCTTT.

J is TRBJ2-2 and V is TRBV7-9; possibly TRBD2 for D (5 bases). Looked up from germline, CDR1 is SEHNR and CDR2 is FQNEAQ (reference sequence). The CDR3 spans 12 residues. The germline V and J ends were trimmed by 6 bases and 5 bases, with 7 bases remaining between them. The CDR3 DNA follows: TGTGCCAGCAGTTCGGGGACCGGGGAGCTGTTTTTT. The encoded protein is CASSSGTGELFF.

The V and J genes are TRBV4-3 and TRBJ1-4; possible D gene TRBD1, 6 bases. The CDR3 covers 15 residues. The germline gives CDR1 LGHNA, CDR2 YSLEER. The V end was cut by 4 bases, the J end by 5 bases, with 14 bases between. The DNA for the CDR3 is TGCGCCAGCAGCCTAGACAGGACTCAAAATGAAAAACTGTTTTTT. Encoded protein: CASSLDRTQNEKLFF.

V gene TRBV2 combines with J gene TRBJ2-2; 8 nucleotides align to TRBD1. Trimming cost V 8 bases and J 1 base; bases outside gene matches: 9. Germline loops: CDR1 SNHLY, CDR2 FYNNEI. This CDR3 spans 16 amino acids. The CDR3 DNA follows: TGTGCCAGCTATGCCCTAGGGACAGGGAACACCGGGGAGCTGTTTTTT. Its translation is CASYALGTGNTGELFF.

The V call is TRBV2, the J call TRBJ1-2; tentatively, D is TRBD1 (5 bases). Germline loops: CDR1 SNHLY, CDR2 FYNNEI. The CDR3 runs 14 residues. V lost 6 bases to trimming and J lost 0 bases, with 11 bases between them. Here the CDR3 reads CASRKAGTNYGYTF. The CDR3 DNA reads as TGTGCCAGCAGAAAGGCAGGGACTAACTATGGCTACACCTTC.

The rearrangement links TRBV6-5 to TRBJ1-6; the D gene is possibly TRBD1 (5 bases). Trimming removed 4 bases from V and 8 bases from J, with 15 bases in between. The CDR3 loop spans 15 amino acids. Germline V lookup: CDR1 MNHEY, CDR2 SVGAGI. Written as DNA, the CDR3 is TGTGCCAGCAGTTCGGCAGCACGGGGGGATTCACCCCTCCACTTT. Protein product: CASSSAARGDSPLHF.

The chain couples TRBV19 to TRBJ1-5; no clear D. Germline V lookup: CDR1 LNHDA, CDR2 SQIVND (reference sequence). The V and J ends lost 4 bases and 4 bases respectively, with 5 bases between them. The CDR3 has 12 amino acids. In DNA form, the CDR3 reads TGTGCCAGTAGTAATGGGAATCAGCCCCAGCATTTT. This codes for CASSNGNQPQHF.

As DNA, the CDR3 is TGCGCCAGCAGCCCCTCGGGGGGCGCCGGAGAGACCCAGTACTTC. Protein: CASSPSGGAGETQYF. This sequence joins TRBV5-1 and TRBJ2-5, with D perhaps matching TRBD2 (7 bases). V was pared by 4 bases and J by 4 bases, with 17 bases between. Germline assignment: CDR1 SGHRS and CDR2 YFSETQ. The CDR3 contains 15 residues.

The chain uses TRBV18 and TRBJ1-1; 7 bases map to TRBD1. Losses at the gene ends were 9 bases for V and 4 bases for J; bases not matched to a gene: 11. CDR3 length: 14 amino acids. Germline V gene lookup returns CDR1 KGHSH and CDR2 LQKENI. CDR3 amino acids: CASSGQKGVTEAFF. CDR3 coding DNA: TGTGCCAGTTCGGGACAGAAGGGCGTCACTGAAGCTTTCTTT.

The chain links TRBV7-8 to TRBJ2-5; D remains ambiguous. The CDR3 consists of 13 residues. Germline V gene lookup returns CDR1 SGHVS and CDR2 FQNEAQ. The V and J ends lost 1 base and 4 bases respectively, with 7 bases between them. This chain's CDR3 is CASSLGSPETQYF. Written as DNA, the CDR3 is TGTGCCAGCAGCTTAGGTAGCCCAGAGACCCAGTACTTC.

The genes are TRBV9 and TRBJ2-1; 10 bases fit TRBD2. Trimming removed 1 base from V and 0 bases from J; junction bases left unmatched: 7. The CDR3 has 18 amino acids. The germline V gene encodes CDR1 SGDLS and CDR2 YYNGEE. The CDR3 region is CASSVYNPSGSSYNEQFF. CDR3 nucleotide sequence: TGTGCCAGCAGCGTATACAACCCTAGCGGGAGCTCCTACAATGAGCAGTTCTTC.

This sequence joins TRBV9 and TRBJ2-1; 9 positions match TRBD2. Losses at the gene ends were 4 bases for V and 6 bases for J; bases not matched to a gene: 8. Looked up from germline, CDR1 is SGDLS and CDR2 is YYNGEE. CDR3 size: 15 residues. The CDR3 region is CASSISGGPANEQFF. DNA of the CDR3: TGTGCCAGCAGCATCAGCGGGGGGCCTGCCAATGAGCAGTTCTTC.

The CDR3 here is CASSSGDRGRYEQYF. CDR3 DNA sequence: TGTGCCAGCAGCTCCGGGGACAGGGGTCGGTACGAGCAGTACTTC. J is TRBJ2-7 and V is TRBV7-9, with 10 nucleotides matching TRBD1. The CDR3 loop spans 15 amino acids. Germline assignment: CDR1 SEHNR and CDR2 FQNEAQ (reference sequence). J gave up 4 bases and V 4 bases, and 7 bases lay outside the gene matches.

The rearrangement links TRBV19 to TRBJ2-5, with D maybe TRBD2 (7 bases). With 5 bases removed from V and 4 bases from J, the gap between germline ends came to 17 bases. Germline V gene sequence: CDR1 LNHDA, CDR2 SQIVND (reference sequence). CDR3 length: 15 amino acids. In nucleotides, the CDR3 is TGTGCCAGTAGTTCGGGGGGCCCTCGGGGAGAGACCCAGTACTTC. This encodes CASSSGGPRGETQYF.

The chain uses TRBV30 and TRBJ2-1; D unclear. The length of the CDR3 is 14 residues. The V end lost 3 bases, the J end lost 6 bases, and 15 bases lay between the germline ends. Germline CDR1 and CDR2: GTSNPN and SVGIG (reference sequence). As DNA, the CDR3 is TGTGCCTGGAGAAATTTGATCCTCTCCAATGAGCAGTTCTTC. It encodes CAWRNLILSNEQFF.

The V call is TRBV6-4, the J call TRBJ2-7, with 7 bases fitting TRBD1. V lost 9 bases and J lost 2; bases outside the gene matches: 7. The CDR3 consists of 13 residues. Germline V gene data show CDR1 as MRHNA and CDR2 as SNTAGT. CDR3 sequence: CARMKGQTYEQYF. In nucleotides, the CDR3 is TGTGCCAGGATGAAGGGACAGACCTACGAGCAGTACTTC.

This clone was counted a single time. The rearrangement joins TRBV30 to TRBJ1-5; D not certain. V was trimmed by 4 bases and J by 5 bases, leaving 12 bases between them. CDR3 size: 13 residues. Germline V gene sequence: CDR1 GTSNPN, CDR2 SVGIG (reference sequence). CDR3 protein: CAWTRAADQPQHF. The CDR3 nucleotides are TGTGCCTGGACGAGGGCAGCCGATCAGCCCCAGCATTTT.